These 23 T cell receptor beta chains were all obtained from the same sample, sequenced in a study of human T cells and chemical hapten exposure. TCRdb independently ran MiXCR on the RACE reads; one entry per CDR3 protein. The table includes 99,000 or so distinct CDR3 sequences, about 10% detected once. Described time point: pre-sensitization, week 0. Treatment indicated: therapeutic diphenylcyclopropenone sensitization with weekly scalp DPC. The source material was whole blood, sampled in connection with sensitization to the hapten diphenylcyclopropenone (DPC). Receptors originate from a woman aged 60-75 years with alopecia areata. Some clones in this sample may be carry-over from other donors' samples.

This clonotype was recorded at least ten times. This sequence joins TRBV30 and TRBJ1-1; 8 bases match TRBD1. The germline CDR1 and CDR2 sequences are GTSNPN and SVGIG (reference sequence). V shed 3 bases and J 5 bases; nucleotides not matched to a gene: 5. The CDR3 spans 13 residues. This CDR3 reads CAWSRQGSTEAFF. For the CDR3, the DNA is TGTGCCTGGAGCCGACAGGGGAGTACTGAAGCTTTCTTT. Combining the CDR3 with reference TRBV30 and TRBJ1-1 gives the whole variable domain SQTIHQWPATLVQPVGSPLSLECTVEGTSNPNLYWYRQAAGRGLQLLFYSVGIGQISSEVPQNLSASRPQDRQFILSSKKLLLSDSGFYLCAWSRQGSTEAFFGQGTRLTVV.

This clonotype was seen many times. This chain uses TRBV5-1 with TRBJ1-5, with a possible D match to TRBD1 (5 bases). In germline, CDR1 is SGHRS, CDR2 YFSETQ. The CDR3 is 15 residues long. V lost 4 bases to trimming and J lost 8 bases, with 19 bases between them. The CDR3 bases are TGCGCCAGCAGCCCCGGGACCGCCGAGGGAGAGCCCCAGCATTTT. Residues: CASSPGTAEGEPQHF.

This clonotype has a count of ten or more. The genes are TRBV6-1 and TRBJ1-2, with 7 nucleotides matching TRBD1. The CDR3 length is 14 residues. V lost 7 bases and J lost 1; bases outside the gene matches: 6. Per the germline V gene, CDR1 is MNHNS and CDR2 is SASEGT. CDR3 sequence reads: CASTWDRLNYGYTF. The CDR3 region has the DNA TGTGCCAGCACCTGGGACAGACTTAACTATGGCTACACCTTC.

This clonotype has a count of ten or more. The rearrangement joins TRBV2 to TRBJ2-7; no clear D. Germline V gives CDR1 SNHLY, CDR2 FYNNEI. The CDR3 runs to 14 residues. V was cut by 0 bases and J by 2 bases, with 8 bases left in between. The CDR3 reads CASSEAFGTYEQYF. CDR3 coding DNA: TGTGCCAGCAGTGAAGCCTTCGGAACCTACGAGCAGTACTTC.

The V gene is TRBV5-4, the J gene TRBJ2-1; the match to TRBD2 covers 7 bases. Trimming took 4 bases from V and 6 from J; bases not matched to a gene: 13. The CDR3 is 16 amino acids. Germline lookup yields CDR1 SGHNT and CDR2 YYREEE (reference sequence). The CDR3 loop is CASSTPPSGVSNEQFF. DNA of the CDR3: TGTGCCAGCAGCACCCCACCAAGCGGGGTAAGCAATGAGCAGTTCTTC. The complete variable domain, with remaining parts taken from reference TRBV5-4 and TRBJ2-1, reads ETGVTQSPTHLIKTRGQQVTLRCSSQSGHNTVSWYQQALGQGPQFIFQYYREEENGRGNFPPRFSGLQFPNYSSELNVNALELDDSALYLCASSTPPSGVSNEQFFGPGTRLTVL.

This rearrangement joins TRBV20-1 to TRBJ2-5; D unresolved. The CDR3 length is 13 residues. The germline V gene encodes CDR1 DFQATT and CDR2 SNEGSKA (reference sequence). The ends were cut back, 0 bases at V and 7 bases at J, with 12 bases in the middle. Written as DNA, the CDR3 is TGCAGTGCTAGAGATCGCCCTGAAGGGACCCAGTACTTC. Residues: CSARDRPEGTQYF.

The V call is TRBV5-1, the J call TRBJ2-5; the D gene is possibly TRBD1 (5 bases). Germline loops: CDR1 SGHRS, CDR2 YFSETQ. This CDR3 comprises 14 residues. V was clipped by 3 bases and J by 2 bases, with 11 bases between them. CDR3 sequence: CASSSRQRQETQYF. CDR3 DNA sequence: TGCGCCAGCAGCTCCCGACAGAGACAAGAGACCCAGTACTTC.

This clonotype was counted many times. J is TRBJ1-1 and V is TRBV6-5; D call uncertain. V gave up 0 bases and J gave up 6 bases, with 17 bases separating them. Germline-derived CDR1 and CDR2 are MNHEY and SVGAGI. This CDR3 has 16 residues. In nucleotides, the CDR3 is TGTGCCAGCAGTTACTCGGGAATTGAAGGGTCGGCTGAAGCTTTCTTT. Protein: CASSYSGIEGSAEAFF.

There are many counts of this clonotype. The CDR3 nucleotides read TGTGCCATCAGCCCTAGTAACAGGGGCTCCTACAATGAGCAGTTCTTC. The encoded protein is CAISPSNRGSYNEQFF. The chain has TRBV10-3 and TRBJ2-1, with TRBD1 matching 7 bases. This CDR3 has 16 residues. Germline trimming cut 6 bases from V and 0 bases from J; bases unmatched to any gene: 8. The germline V gene has CDR1 ENHRY and CDR2 SYGVKD.

This clonotype was detected only a few times. The chain is built from TRBV10-3 and TRBJ2-1; unclear D gene. V was cut by 9 bases and J by 4 bases, with 16 bases left in between. Looked up from germline, CDR1 is ENHRY and CDR2 is SYGVKD. The CDR3 extends over 14 amino acids. The CDR3 coding sequence is TGTGCCATACTCGGAGATAATGCTTACAATGAGCAGTTCTTC. Encoded protein: CAILGDNAYNEQFF.

This chain uses TRBV28 with TRBJ2-5; TRBD2 matches 11 bases. Germline V gene lookup returns CDR1 MDHEN and CDR2 SYDVKM. The trim removed 6 bases at V and 2 bases at J, leaving 8 bases unmatched. This CDR3 comprises 16 residues. The CDR3 here is CASSLAGGLGQETQYF. The CDR3, as DNA: TGTGCCAGCAGCCTAGCGGGAGGATTGGGGCAAGAGACCCAGTACTTC.

This clonotype has just a few counts. The V gene is TRBV20-1, the J gene TRBJ2-3, with 12 positions matching TRBD2. CDR1 is DFQATT and CDR2 is SNEGSKA in the germline V gene (reference sequence). The CDR3 spans 15 residues. Trimming cost V 1 base and J 1 base; bases outside gene matches: 0. CDR3 in amino acids: CSARGLAGGTDTQYF. CDR3 DNA: TGCAGTGCTAGAGGACTAGCGGGGGGCACAGATACGCAGTATTTT.

This clonotype was counted between two and nine times. The chain links TRBV20-1 to TRBJ1-1; D perhaps matches TRBD1 (5 bases). The CDR3 consists of 14 residues. Germline V CDR1 and CDR2: DFQATT, SNEGSKA (reference sequence). Trimming shortened V by 5 bases and J by 6 bases, and 19 bases separated the two germline ends. CDR3 sequence reads: CSARSTGGGPEAFF. CDR3 DNA sequence: TGCAGTGCTCGGAGCACAGGTGGGGGACCTGAAGCTTTCTTT.

The chain links TRBV5-1 to TRBJ2-5; TRBD2 might be the D (7 bases). Trimming pared 1 base from V and 4 bases from J, leaving 14 bases between. The CDR3 runs 15 residues. Germline V gene lookup returns CDR1 SGHRS and CDR2 YFSETQ. The CDR3, as DNA: TGCGCCAGCAGCTTGCGGGGGGCATCAGCAGAGACCCAGTACTTC. It codes for CASSLRGASAETQYF.

This clonotype has just a few counts. CDR3 nucleotide sequence: TGTGCCAGCGGGGGCGCATCGGGACTAGAAGAGACCCAGTACTTC. Translation: CASGGASGLEETQYF. The chain employs TRBV28 and TRBJ2-5; 8 positions agree with TRBD2. In germline, CDR1 is MDHEN, CDR2 SYDVKM. Trimming took 8 bases from V and 3 from J; bases not matched to a gene: 11. The CDR3 runs 15 residues. The entire variable domain, with the rest obtained from reference TRBV28 and TRBJ2-5, is as follows: DVKVTQSSRYLVKRTGEKVFLECVQDMDHENMFWYRQDPGLGLRLIYFSYDVKMKEKGDIPEGYSVSREKKERFSLILESASTNQTSMYLCASGGASGLEETQYFGPGTRLLVL.

This clonotype was seen a handful of times. The V gene is TRBV30, the J gene TRBJ1-5, with a tentative D call TRBD1 (5 bases). The V and J ends lost 1 base and 6 bases respectively, with 19 bases between them. Germline CDR1 GTSNPN, CDR2 SVGIG (reference sequence). This CDR3 contains 16 residues. In DNA, the CDR3 is TGTGCCTGGAGTGCAGGGTCGGGGATGGGAGGTCAGCCCCAGCATTTT. The encoded protein is CAWSAGSGMGGQPQHF.

Only a few counts were recorded for this clonotype. The chain combines TRBV6-5 with TRBJ1-4, with D possibly being TRBD1 (5 bases). The CDR3 is 12 residues long. CDR1 is MNHEY and CDR2 is SVGAGI in the germline V gene. With 6 bases removed from V and 8 bases from J, the gap between germline ends came to 10 bases. As DNA, the CDR3 is TGTGCCAGCAGGCAGGGAGGCGAAAAACTGTTTTTT. This translates into CASRQGGEKLFF.

This clonotype showed up many times. The chain recombines TRBV19 with TRBJ1-5; D remains unclear. The CDR3 consists of 13 residues. The V end lost 5 bases, the J end lost 3 bases, and 8 bases lay between the germline ends. Germline V gene lookup returns CDR1 LNHDA and CDR2 SQIVND (reference sequence). The CDR3 nucleotides read TGTGCCAGTAGTGTAGGGATCAATCAGCCCCAGCATTTT. Its protein product is CASSVGINQPQHF. The full variable domain, completed using reference TRBV19 and TRBJ1-5, is DGGITQSPKYLFRKEGQNVTLSCEQNLNHDAMYWYRQDPGQGLRLIYYSQIVNDFQKGDIAEGYSVSREKKESFPLTVTSAQKNPTAFYLCASSVGINQPQHFGDGTRLSIL.

This clonotype has at least ten counts. The chain couples TRBV6-2 or TRBV6-3 to TRBJ2-3; perhaps D is TRBD1 or TRBD2 (5 bases each). Germline V gives CDR1 MNHEY, CDR2 SVGEGT. V was cut by 6 bases and J by 1 base, with 14 bases left in between. CDR3 length: 15 amino acids. CDR3 nucleotide sequence: TGTGCCAGCAGGGAGGACAAGTTACGCACAGATACGCAGTATTTT. It encodes CASREDKLRTDTQYF.

This clonotype was seen ten or more times. The rearrangement links TRBV5-4 to TRBJ1-2; D call uncertain. The V end was cut by 0 bases, the J end by 8 bases, with 14 bases between. The CDR3 totals 14 residues. Germline CDR1 and CDR2: SGHNT and YYREEE (reference sequence). CDR3 residues: CASSLAADLEGYTF. CDR3 DNA: TGTGCCAGCAGCTTGGCTGCAGACCTAGAGGGCTACACCTTC.

This clonotype showed up many times. The V gene is TRBV12-3 or TRBV12-4, the J gene TRBJ1-1, with D possibly matching TRBD1 (6 bases). The CDR3 sequence is 13 residues long. Trimming shortened V by 5 bases and J by 10 bases, and 17 bases separated the two germline ends. The CDR3 here is CASSTDGQTIAFF. In nucleotides, the CDR3 is TGTGCCAGCAGTACGGACGGACAGACGATAGCTTTCTTT.

The sample holds a few counts of this clonotype. This rearrangement joins TRBV7-9 to TRBJ2-1; D gene uncertain. Trimming stripped 5 bases from V and 8 bases from J, with 19 bases between. Germline V gene data show CDR1 as SEHNR and CDR2 as FQNEAQ (reference sequence). The CDR3 contains 15 residues. CDR3 nucleotides: TGTGCCAGCAGCCTAGGACGGGCACGTACGGATGAGCAGTTCTTC. Its protein product is CASSLGRARTDEQFF. The full variable domain, its missing parts supplied by reference TRBV7-9 and TRBJ2-1, is DTGVSQNPRHKITKRGQNVTFRCDPISEHNRLYWYRQTLGQGPEFLTYFQNEAQLEKSRLLSDRFSAERPKGSFSTLEIQRTEQGDSAMYLCASSLGRARTDEQFFGPGTRLTVL.

This clonotype has at least ten counts. The V call is TRBV20-1, the J call TRBJ1-2; D uncertain. The CDR3 loop spans 13 amino acids. Germline V gives CDR1 DFQATT, CDR2 SNEGSKA (reference sequence). V was shortened by 3 bases and J by 3 bases, with 11 bases between the two germline ends. This CDR3 is CSASLGLDYGYTF. CDR3 bases: TGCAGTGCTAGTCTAGGGCTGGACTATGGCTACACCTTC.